This T cell receptor (beta chain) was retrieved from a study of T cell responses to AZD1222 COVID-19 vaccine. Findings and limits, study-wide: Baseline serology detected seropositivity in only 6 or 7 AZD1222 recipients. Spike-specific TCR breadth and depth both grew after two AZD1222 doses.

Germline V gene sequence: CDR1 SGHDN, CDR2 FVKESK. V lost 5 bases, J lost 3 bases, and 14 bases stayed unmatched. The CDR3 is 17 residues long. Using immunoSEQ multiplex PCR, the repertoire was profiled, and TCRdb retains in-frame clones only, with some absent. The repertoire holds 150,000 or so clones, just over 90% seen once, with around 1% in the top ten. As to this clone: Its antigen remains unidentified.

Source: peripheral blood, taken on day 0 of MenACWY control vaccination. The receptor comes from an adult in good health. This chain uses TRBV14 with TRBJ1-2; 8 positions match TRBD1. This CDR3 is CASSNLPGQASHYGYTF. CDR3 coding DNA: TGTGCCAGCAGCAACTTACCGGGACAGGCGTCCCACTATGGCTACACCTTC.